The present T cell receptor beta chain was sequenced within a study of graft-versus-host responses after intestinal transplantation. On the study more broadly: Each recipient received a multivisceral, liver-intestinal, or isolated intestinal graft.

Some clones are missing from TCRdb's copy, which holds only in-frame ones; the method was immunoSEQ multiplex PCR. The table lists 77,000 or so clones, 92% of them singletons. The CDR3 has 16 amino acids. V trimming: 2 bases; J trimming: 5 bases; junction bases outside the gene matches: 10. Germline CDR1 reads SEHNR; CDR2 reads FQNEAQ (reference sequence). Study findings and constraints: There were GvH clones found in recipient marrow, and some of them appeared first in ileum or blood. Levels of circulating GvH clones at their peak were associated with early post-transplant HvG declines.

Worth noting for this clone: Its specificity is not known.

This TCR was sampled from a human patient who received an intestinal transplant, so some T cells may come from the graft donor. The gene calls are TRBV7-9 and TRBJ2-3; 7 bases match TRBD1. Sequenced here: PBMCs, sampled 98 days after intestinal transplantation. Written as DNA, the CDR3 is TGTGCCAGCAGCTTATTTGGCCAGGGGGATCGAGATACGCAGTATTTT. Translated, it gives CASSLFGQGDRDTQYF. The whole variable domain, filled in from reference TRBV7-9 and TRBJ2-3, reads DTGVSQNPRHKITKRGQNVTFRCDPISEHNRLYWYRQTLGQGPEFLTYFQNEAQLEKSRLLSDRFSAERPKGSFSTLEIQRTEQGDSAMYLCASSLFGQGDRDTQYFGPGTRLTVL.